The rows below give T cell receptor beta chains drawn from one sample of a study of blood T cells in healthy people across ages. MiXCR, applied by TCRdb to the 5' RACE reads, yields one record per CDR3 protein. The top ten hold under 30% of the sample, which has some 780,000 distinct CDR3 sequences, 56% seen once. Source material: blood. These TCRs come from a man aged 35 to 55 in good health. The CDR3 runs from the conserved cysteine through the conserved F or W. Each record gives: clone size, D gene, V gene, J gene, CDR3 protein, CDR3 DNA. D genes are given only for firm matches. Only part of the rows carry a size: once, few, many, or a class if the clone is expanded.

>NA|TRBD1|TRBV28|TRBJ2-5
CASSFQVGTGLQETQYF
TGTGCCAGCAGTTTCCAAGTCGGGACAGGGCTTCAAGAGACCCAGTACTTC
>NA|NA|TRBV18|TRBJ2-3
CASSLQDTQYF
TGTGCCAGCTCACTACAGGATACGCAGTATTTT
>NA|NA|TRBV28|TRBJ2-5
CASSLDGEATQETQYF
TGTGCCAGCAGTCTCGATGGGGAGGCAACCCAAGAGACCCAGTACTTC
>few|NA|TRBV9|TRBJ2-3
CASSVTDRVTDTQYF
TGTGCCAGCAGCGTGACAGACAGAGTGACAGATACGCAGTATTTT
>NA|NA|TRBV6-5|TRBJ2-5
CASSRTRQETQYF
TGTGCCAGCAGCCGAACTAGGCAAGAGACCCAGTACTTC
>NA|TRBD2|TRBV12-3/TRBV12-4|TRBJ2-7
CASSLRGGGQGYEQYF
TGTGCCAGCAGCCTCCGGGGGGGAGGACAAGGCTACGAGCAGTACTTC
>few|TRBD1|TRBV11-3|TRBJ1-1
CASTRTPPRTGGNTEAFF
TGTGCCAGCACCCGAACCCCACCTAGGACAGGGGGGAACACTGAAGCTTTCTTT
>NA|TRBD1|TRBV12-3/TRBV12-4|TRBJ1-6
CASSATGTGNSPLHF
TGTGCCAGCAGTGCGACCGGGACAGGGAATTCACCCCTCCACTTT
>NA|NA|TRBV7-9|TRBJ2-5
CASSFFRGSVDERYF
TGTGCCAGCAGTTTTTTTCGAGGTAGTGTTGACGAGCGGTACTTC
>once|NA|TRBV14|TRBJ2-3
CASSPGAIIAGTQYF
TGTGCCAGCAGCCCTGGAGCTATTATTGCGGGTACGCAGTATTTT
>once|NA|TRBV27|TRBJ1-1
CASSLRGWVNTEAFF
TGTGCCAGCAGTTTACGGGGGTGGGTGAACACTGAAGCTTTCTTT
>few|NA|TRBV7-8|TRBJ2-1
CASSLVFRRPYNEQFF
TGTGCCAGCAGCTTAGTTTTCAGGCGACCCTACAATGAGCAGTTCTTC
>NA|TRBD1|TRBV20-1|TRBJ2-7
CSATRDSPYEQYF
TGCAGTGCTACCCGGGACAGCCCTTACGAGCAGTACTTC
>NA|NA|TRBV14|TRBJ2-7
CASSQENRFNEQYF
TGTGCCAGCAGCCAAGAAAACCGGTTCAACGAGCAGTACTTC
>NA|NA|TRBV14|TRBJ2-5
CASSQENRLRTYQETQYF
TGTGCCAGCAGCCAAGAAAATAGGCTACGTACGTACCAAGAGACCCAGTACTTC
>NA|TRBD1|TRBV20-1|TRBJ1-1
CSATNRGYTEAFF
TGCAGTGCTACTAACAGGGGGTACACTGAAGCTTTCTTT
>NA|NA|TRBV12-3/TRBV12-4|TRBJ1-1
CASSLTAGLSFRNTEAFF
TGTGCCAGCAGTTTAACTGCGGGCCTCTCTTTTCGTAACACTGAAGCTTTCTTT
>many|TRBD1|TRBV7-2|TRBJ2-3
CASSLSGTARGDTQYF
TGTGCCAGCAGCTTAAGTGGGACAGCTCGGGGAGATACGCAGTATTTT
>few|NA|TRBV9|TRBJ2-7
CASGPLDDGGAKQYF
TGTGCCAGCGGCCCACTAGACGATGGGGGAGCGAAGCAGTACTTC
>NA|TRBD1|TRBV7-2|TRBJ2-1
CASSSASGQGTRNEQFF
TGTGCCAGCAGCTCGGCGTCGGGACAGGGGACGCGCAATGAGCAGTTCTTC
>NA|TRBD1|TRBV10-3|TRBJ1-2
CAISDSRGANYGYTF
TGTGCCATCAGTGATAGCAGGGGGGCTAACTATGGCTACACCTTC
>NA|NA|TRBV27|TRBJ2-5
CASSPGTNQETQYF
TGTGCCAGCAGTCCAGGGACGAACCAAGAGACCCAGTACTTC
>NA|NA|TRBV15|TRBJ2-7
CATSRAAGLPYEQYF
TGTGCCACCAGCAGGGCCGCCGGCCTCCCCTACGAGCAGTACTTC
>once|NA|TRBV27|TRBJ2-7
CASRETGNEQYF
TGTGCCAGCAGAGAGACAGGCAATGAGCAGTACTTC
>NA|NA|TRBV6-5|TRBJ2-7
CASSTGQSEQYF
TGTGCCAGCAGCACGGGACAATCCGAGCAGTACTTC
>NA|TRBD1|TRBV12-3/TRBV12-4|TRBJ1-5
CASTSRTGADYSNQPQHF
TGTGCCAGCACTTCAAGGACAGGGGCGGACTATAGCAATCAGCCCCAGCATTTT
>NA|TRBD1|TRBV12-3/TRBV12-4|TRBJ1-2
CASTRDRGRGYTF
TGTGCCAGCACTCGGGACAGGGGGCGTGGCTACACCTTC
>NA|NA|TRBV7-2|TRBJ2-5
CAGSRVTEETQYF
TGTGCCGGCAGCCGGGTCACGGAAGAGACCCAGTACTTC
>NA|TRBD1|TRBV6-1|TRBJ2-1
CASKGTGVTRVNTDEQFF
TGTGCCAGCAAGGGGACAGGGGTAACCAGGGTTAATACCGATGAGCAGTTCTTC
>once|NA|TRBV7-2|TRBJ1-1
CASSSPDKRRSEAFF
TGTGCCAGCAGCTCCCCGGACAAGAGGCGATCTGAAGCTTTCTTT
>few|NA|TRBV10-3|TRBJ1-1
CAIRDSDEAFF
TGTGCCATCAGGGACAGCGATGAAGCTTTCTTT
>NA|NA|TRBV3-1|TRBJ2-1
CASSQEARGPYNEQFF
TGTGCCAGCAGCCAAGAAGCCAGGGGTCCGTACAATGAGCAGTTCTTC
>NA|NA|TRBV28|TRBJ2-3
CATVGGTDTQYF
TGTGCCACCGTAGGGGGGACAGATACGCAGTATTTT
>few|TRBD1|TRBV20-1|TRBJ1-5
CSARGDRDRDPQHF
TGCAGTGCTAGAGGTGACCGGGACAGGGACCCCCAGCATTTT
>NA|TRBD1|TRBV28|TRBJ2-6
CASAQGAPGANVLTF
TGTGCCAGCGCCCAGGGGGCGCCTGGGGCCAACGTCCTGACTTTC
>NA|TRBD2|TRBV29-1|TRBJ2-1
CSAGGVVVNEQFF
TGCAGCGCCGGGGGGGTTGTGGTCAATGAGCAGTTCTTC
>NA|NA|TRBV20-1|TRBJ1-2
CSAKEGAYGYTF
TGCAGTGCGAAGGAGGGCGCCTATGGCTACACCTTC
>NA|NA|TRBV11-2|TRBJ2-2
CASSPSTSTGELFF
TGTGCCAGCAGCCCTTCAACTAGTACCGGGGAGCTGTTTTTT